A single sample gave rise to the 10 T cell receptor beta chains below, sequenced in a study of early T cells in non-severe SARS-CoV-2 infection. MiXCR, applied by TCRdb to the 5' RACE reads, yields one record per CDR3 protein. Seen here are under 65,000 distinct CDR3 sequences, approximately 10% observed once, and the top ten hold over 7.5%. Sequencing was done on a sample of whole blood. The receptors shown here come from an adult who was a healthcare worker with PCR-confirmed SARS-CoV-2 infection or an uninfected control (not recorded which).

This clonotype was counted at least ten times. This chain joins TRBV11-2 and TRBJ1-4; no reliable D call. V lost 5 bases, J lost 3 bases, and 10 bases lay in between. The CDR3 is 14 amino acids. Germline lookup yields CDR1 SGHAT and CDR2 FQNNGV. The CDR3 loop is CASSQHSSNEKLFF. CDR3 bases: TGTGCCAGCAGCCAACACTCCTCTAATGAAAAACTGTTTTTT. The complete variable domain, with remaining parts taken from reference TRBV11-2 and TRBJ1-4, reads EAGVAQSPRYKIIEKRQSVAFWCNPISGHATLYWYQQILGQGPKLLIQFQNNGVVDDSQLPKDRFSAERLKGVDSTLKIQPAKLEDSAVYLCASSQHSSNEKLFFGSGTQLSVL.

In this sample, this clonotype turned up many times. J is TRBJ2-1 and V is TRBV6-4; 10 bases are shared with TRBD2. The CDR3 runs to 15 residues. Trimming at V came to 2 bases and at J to 2 bases, leaving 0 bases not matched to a gene. Germline V gene lookup returns CDR1 MRHNA and CDR2 SNTAGT. CDR3 in amino acids: CASSDTSGAYNEQFF. In DNA form, the CDR3 reads TGTGCCAGCAGTGACACTAGCGGGGCCTACAATGAGCAGTTCTTC.

The sample holds many counts of this clonotype. This chain links TRBV6-5 with TRBJ2-1, with 8 bases fitting TRBD2. This CDR3 has 15 residues. Germline loops: CDR1 MNHEY, CDR2 SVGAGI. V shed 2 bases and J 4 bases; nucleotides not matched to a gene: 4. The CDR3: CASSYGAGAYNEQFF. The CDR3 DNA sequence: TGTGCCAGCAGTTACGGAGCGGGGGCTTACAATGAGCAGTTCTTC.

In this sample, this clonotype turned up many times. This sequence joins TRBV29-1 and TRBJ2-7; 7 bases fit TRBD1. Germline CDR1 is SQVTM and CDR2 is ANQGSEA. CDR3 length equals 12 residues. The V and J ends lost 7 bases and 3 bases, in that order; junction bases with no gene match: 6. The CDR3 nucleotides are TGCAGCGCCACGTGGACAGGCTACGAGCAGTACTTC. This sequence encodes CSATWTGYEQYF.

This clonotype was seen at least ten times. The chain has TRBV12-3 or TRBV12-4 and TRBJ1-2; D gene unclear. The CDR3 spans 12 residues. V lost 1 base and J lost 6, with 6 bases in between. The CDR3 bases are TGTGCCAGCAGTTTAGTGCTGAATGGCTACACCTTC. It encodes CASSLVLNGYTF.

This clonotype was observed many times. V is TRBV7-8 and J is TRBJ1-4, with TRBD1 as a possible D gene (6 bases). Per germline, CDR1 SGHVS and CDR2 FQNEAQ. V was cut by 0 bases and J by 3 bases, with 14 bases left in between. The CDR3 sequence is 17 residues long. CDR3 region: CASSLARQGLANEKLFF. In DNA, the CDR3 is TGTGCCAGCAGCTTAGCGCGCCAGGGGCTGGCTAATGAAAAACTGTTTTTT. The full variable domain, completed using reference TRBV7-8 and TRBJ1-4, is GAGVSQSPRYKVAKRGQDVALRCDPISGHVSLFWYQQALGQGPEFLTYFQNEAQLDKSGLPSDRFFAERPEGSVSTLKIQRTQQEDSAVYLCASSLARQGLANEKLFFGSGTQLSVL.

This clonotype was counted a few times. This rearrangement joins TRBV5-1 to TRBJ2-5; 9 nucleotides align to TRBD1. Germline V gene sequence: CDR1 SGHRS, CDR2 YFSETQ. The V segment lost 1 base and the J segment 4 bases; nucleotides outside the gene matches: 8. This CDR3 has 16 amino acids. The CDR3 nucleotides are TGCGCCAGCAGCTTGAGGAACAGGGGGCGCGGAGAGACCCAGTACTTC. Protein product: CASSLRNRGRGETQYF.

The CDR3 DNA sequence: TGTGCCAGCGGGCGGTACTATGGCTACACCTTC. Its protein product is CASGRYYGYTF. V and J are TRBV28 and TRBJ1-2, with D uncertain. The CDR3 length is 11 residues. V was cut by 8 bases and J by 3 bases, with 7 bases left in between. Per the germline V gene, CDR1 is MDHEN and CDR2 is SYDVKM.

This clonotype was detected many times. The chain links TRBV25-1 to TRBJ2-2; 10 bases line up with TRBD1. With V trimmed by 8 bases and J by 7 bases, 10 bases remained unmatched. Germline loops: CDR1 MGHDK, CDR2 SYGVNS. This CDR3 has 15 amino acids. The CDR3 coding sequence is TGTGCCAGCCAAAGGGGACAGGGGCTACTCGGGGAGCTGTTTTTT. Translation gives CASQRGQGLLGELFF.

This clonotype was detected only a few times. The CDR3 loop reads CASSLTTWGEGYNEQFF. The CDR3 DNA follows: TGTGCCAGCAGCCTTACCACTTGGGGAGAAGGATACAATGAGCAGTTCTTC. The chain joins TRBV4-2 to TRBJ2-1, with D possibly TRBD2 on 5 matching bases. This CDR3 is 17 amino acids long. Per germline, CDR1 LGHNA and CDR2 YNFKEQ. Trimming took 4 bases from V and 4 from J, leaving 20 bases between them.